A selection of T cell receptor beta chains follows, all from one sample in a study of siplizumab effects on memory and regulatory T cells. Clones were sequenced by immunoSEQ multiplex PCR, and TCRdb holds only the in-frame ones, with some missing. This sample has approximately 100,000 clones, with roughly 94% found just once. Sequencing was carried out using Tregs sorted from blood. Every receptor here comes from a human donor in good health. CDR3s include the opening cysteine and the closing phenylalanine or tryptophan. D genes are given only for firm matches. Not every row has a clone size; where given, it reads once, few, many or a size class.

CDR3aa	CDR3nt	v_gene	j_gene	d_gene	abundance
CASKYPFISYEQYF	TGTGCCAGCAAGTACCCTTTTATTTCCTACGAGCAGTACTTC	TRBV2	TRBJ2-7	.	once
CASSPHRWSGSYNEQFF	TGTGCCAGCAGCCCTCACAGGTGGAGCGGGTCCTACAATGAGCAGTTCTTC	TRBV7-8	TRBJ2-1	.	once
CAGFSLGNTIYF	TGTGCCGGATTCTCGCTAGGAAACACCATATATTTT	TRBV30	TRBJ1-3	.	.
CASSETSGRAFEQYF	TGTGCCAGCAGTGAAACTAGCGGGAGGGCATTCGAGCAGTACTTC	TRBV25-1	TRBJ2-7	TRBD2	.
CASSQDGREQYF	TGTGCCAGCAGCCAAGATGGCCGCGAGCAGTACTTC	TRBV4-2	TRBJ2-7	.	.
CASSQVGYSGRLNEQFF	TGTGCCAGCAGCCAAGTTGGATATAGCGGGCGACTCAATGAGCAGTTCTTC	TRBV14	TRBJ2-1	TRBD2	.
CASSRGHLNQPQHF	TGTGCCAGCTCACGGGGACACCTAAATCAGCCCCAGCATTTT	TRBV18	TRBJ1-5	.	.
CASSGRGSSTDTQYF	TGTGCCAGCAGTGGCCGGGGCTCTAGCACAGATACGCAGTATTTT	TRBV6-1	TRBJ2-3	.	.
CASSSPLAASTDTQYF	TGTGCCAGCAGCTCACCATTAGCGGCTAGCACAGATACGCAGTATTTT	TRBV5-4	TRBJ2-3	.	.
CASSLMDYGYTF	TGTGCCAGCAGCTTGATGGACTATGGCTACACCTTC	TRBV5-4	TRBJ1-2	.	.
CASSPTGGGYTF	TGCGCCAGCAGCCCGACAGGGGGTGGCTACACCTTC	TRBV5-1	TRBJ1-2	TRBD1	.
CASSKLGGELFF	TGCGCCAGCAGCAAGCTGGGCGGGGAGCTGTTTTTT	TRBV10-1	TRBJ2-2	.	.
CAWSFPGLATDTQYF	TGTGCCTGGAGTTTCCCGGGACTAGCGACAGATACGCAGTATTTT	TRBV30	TRBJ2-3	TRBD2	few